The T cell receptor beta chain described here comes from a study of cytomegalovirus exposure and HLA in healthy donors. Germline CDR1 and CDR2: LGHNA and YNFKEQ. Between the trimmed V and J ends, which lost 5 bases and 5 bases, there was a span of 10 bases. The CDR3 contains 12 residues. Assay: immunoSEQ multiplex PCR; the TCRdb copy retains only in-frame clones and omits some. The sample consists of around 130,000 clones, approximately 91% of them appearing once. This chain joins TRBV4-2 and TRBJ2-7; D is unclear. Sequenced material: PBMCs. The TCR sequence derives from a man under 40 in good health and CMV-seronegative. The CDR3 reads CASSKYPDEQYF. CDR3 bases: TGTGCCAGCAGCAAGTACCCAGACGAGCAGTACTTC.